This T cell receptor (beta chain) originates from a study of blood T cell repertoires in COVID-19. Study information: From T cells, B-cell-depleted T cells, or PBMCs came the material, which was cDNA or gDNA.

V dropped 4 bases and J dropped 8; count of bases not matched to a gene: 4. Germline CDR1 reads MNHEY; CDR2 reads SVGAGI. The CDR3 loop spans 14 amino acids. How the authors handled the data: Amplified reference gene primers provided the basis for estimating nucleated cell counts. This table comes from immunoSEQ multiplex PCR, and its TCRdb copy is limited to in-frame clones, with some not included. V and J calls and clone size are given by that table; D and trimming were obtained from the DNA. Of 70,000 to 80,000 clones in the sample, 87% were seen once. The chain employs TRBV6-5 and TRBJ1-6, with 8 bases lining up with TRBD1. This clonotype was obtained from a woman between 45 and 65 years old with acute or convalescent COVID-19. The sample taken for sequencing was peripheral blood. DNA of the CDR3: TGTGCCAGCAGTTCTCAGGGGGCCTATTCACCCCTCCACTTT. Residues: CASSSQGAYSPLHF.